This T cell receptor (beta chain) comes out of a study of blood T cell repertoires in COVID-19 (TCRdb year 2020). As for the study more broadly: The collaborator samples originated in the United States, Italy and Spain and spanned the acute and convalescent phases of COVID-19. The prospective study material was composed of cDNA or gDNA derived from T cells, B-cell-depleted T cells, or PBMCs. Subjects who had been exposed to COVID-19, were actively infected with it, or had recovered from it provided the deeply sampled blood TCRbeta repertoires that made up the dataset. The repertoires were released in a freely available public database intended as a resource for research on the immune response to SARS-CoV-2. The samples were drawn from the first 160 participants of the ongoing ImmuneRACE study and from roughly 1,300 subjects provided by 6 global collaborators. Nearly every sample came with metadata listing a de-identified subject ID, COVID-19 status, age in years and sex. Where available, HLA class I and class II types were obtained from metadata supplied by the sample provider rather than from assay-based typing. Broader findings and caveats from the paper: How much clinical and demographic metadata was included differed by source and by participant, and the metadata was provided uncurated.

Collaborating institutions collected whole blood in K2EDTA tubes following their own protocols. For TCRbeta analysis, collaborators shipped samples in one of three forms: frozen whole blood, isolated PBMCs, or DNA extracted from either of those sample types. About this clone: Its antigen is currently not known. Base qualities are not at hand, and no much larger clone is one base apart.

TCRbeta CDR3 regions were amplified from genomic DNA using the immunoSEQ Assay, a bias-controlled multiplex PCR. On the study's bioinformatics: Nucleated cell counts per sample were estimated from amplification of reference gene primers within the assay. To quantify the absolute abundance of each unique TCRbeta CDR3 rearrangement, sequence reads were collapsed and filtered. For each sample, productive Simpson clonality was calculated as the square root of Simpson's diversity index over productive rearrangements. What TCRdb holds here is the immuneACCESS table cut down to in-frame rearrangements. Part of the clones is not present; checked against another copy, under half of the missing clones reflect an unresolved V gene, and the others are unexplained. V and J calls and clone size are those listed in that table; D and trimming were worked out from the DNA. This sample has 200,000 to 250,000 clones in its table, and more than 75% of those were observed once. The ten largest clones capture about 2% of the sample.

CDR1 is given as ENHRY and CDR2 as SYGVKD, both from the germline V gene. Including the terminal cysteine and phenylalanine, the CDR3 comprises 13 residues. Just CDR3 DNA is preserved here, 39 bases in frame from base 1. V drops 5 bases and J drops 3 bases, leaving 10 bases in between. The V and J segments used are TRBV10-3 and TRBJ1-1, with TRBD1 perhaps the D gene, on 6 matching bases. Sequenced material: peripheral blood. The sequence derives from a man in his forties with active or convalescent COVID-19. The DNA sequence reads TGTGCCATCAGTACCGGACAGCACACTGAAGCTTTCTTT. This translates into CAISTGQHTEAFF.